This TCR beta chain was sequenced for a study of cytomegalovirus exposure and HLA in healthy donors. TCRdb keeps only in-frame clones here, not all; method: immunoSEQ multiplex PCR. This sample has about 200,000 clones, with 75% to 85% found just once. The CDR3 is 16 residues long. The germline gives CDR1 LGHNA, CDR2 YNFKEQ. V lost 0 bases to trimming and J lost 0 bases, with 9 bases between them. V usage is TRBV4-2 and J usage is TRBJ1-5; D gene ambiguous. The clonotype was recovered from a woman under 40 in good health and CMV-seropositive. Sequenced input: PBMCs. The CDR3 DNA is TGTGCCAGCAGCCAAGAGCCGGGGTATAGCAATCAGCCCCAGCATTTT. Its protein is CASSQEPGYSNQPQHF.